A single sample is the source of the 15 T cell receptor beta chains below, sequenced in a study of brain T cells in children with intractable seizures. Time point defined: blood from clinic visit 5 months post-surgery; TSC patient then seizure free. Generated by immunoSEQ multiplex PCR, the TCRdb table keeps only in-frame clones and is missing some. The repertoire consists of about 320,000 clones, with more than 85% occurring once and the leading ten covering roughly 5.7%. Sequences were derived from peripheral blood, sampled roughly 5 months after surgery. The source of these receptors is a boy younger than two with tuberous sclerosis and intractable seizures.

Comment on this clone: Relative to the germline gene, one junction end is altered; a read error may explain this. The genes are TRBV18 and TRBJ1-5; D uncertain. Germline assignment: CDR1 KGHSH and CDR2 LQKENI. CDR3 length: 15 amino acids. In DNA form, the CDR3 reads TGTGCCAGCTCGTTTCGGCGACTGGGCAAACAGCCCCAGCATTTT. Its translation: CASSFRRLGKQPQHF. The full variable domain, with the rest looked up from reference TRBV18 and TRBJ1-5, is NAGVMQNPRHLVRRRGQEARLRCSPMKGHSHVYWYRQLPEEGLKFMVYLQKENIIDESGMPKERFSAEFPKEGPSILRIQQVVRGDSAAYFCASSFRRLGKQPQHFGDGTRLSIL.

V usage is TRBV18 and J usage is TRBJ2-7; maybe TRBD1 (5 bases). Germline V gives CDR1 KGHSH, CDR2 LQKENI. With 1 base removed from V and 2 bases from J, the gap between germline ends came to 12 bases. The CDR3 extends over 15 amino acids. CDR3 sequence reads: CASSPQGIPPYEQYF. The CDR3, as DNA: TGTGCCAGCTCACCACAGGGGATACCTCCCTACGAGCAGTACTTC.

V usage is TRBV5-5 and J usage is TRBJ2-2, with D possibly being TRBD2 (6 bases). The germline CDR1 and CDR2 sequences are SGHKS and YYEKEE (reference sequence). This CDR3 contains 17 residues. The V and J ends lost 3 bases and 1 base respectively, with 16 bases between them. CDR3 sequence: CASSWFLGRGNTGELFF. The CDR3 bases are TGTGCCAGCAGCTGGTTTCTGGGGCGGGGGAACACCGGGGAGCTGTTTTTT.

The gene calls are TRBV14 and TRBJ2-5, with a weak D call TRBD2 (6 bases). The length of the CDR3 is 15 residues. V was trimmed by 1 base and J by 3 bases, leaving 12 bases between them. Per germline, CDR1 SGHDN and CDR2 FVKESK. The CDR3 region has the DNA TGTGCCAGCAGCCAAGCGCGGGACTCAAAAGAGACCCAGTACTTC. This gives the protein CASSQARDSKETQYF. Supplemented by reference TRBV14 and TRBJ2-5, the full variable domain reads EAGVTQFPSHSVIEKGQTVTLRCDPISGHDNLYWYRRVMGKEIKFLLHFVKESKQDESGMPNNRFLAERTGGTYSTLKVQPAELEDSGVYFCASSQARDSKETQYFGPGTRLLVL.

The V gene is TRBV2, the J gene TRBJ1-2, with D possibly TRBD1 on 5 matching bases. Germline CDR1 and CDR2: SNHLY and FYNNEI. V was trimmed by 7 bases and J by 5 bases, leaving 17 bases between them. CDR3 length: 14 amino acids. The CDR3 region is CASMSSGTAYGYTF. Here the CDR3 DNA reads TGTGCCAGCATGAGTTCGGGGACGGCATATGGCTACACCTTC. Based on the CDR3 plus reference TRBV2 and TRBJ1-2, the full variable domain is EPEVTQTPSHQVTQMGQEVILRCVPISNHLYFYWYRQILGQKVEFLVSFYNNEISEKSEIFDDQFSVERPDGSNFTLKIRSTKLEDSAMYFCASMSSGTAYGYTFGSGTRLTVV.

The table lists this clone with a few counts. The chain has TRBV4-1 and TRBJ1-1; 9 nucleotides line up with TRBD1. Germline assignment: CDR1 MGHRA and CDR2 YSYEKL. The CDR3 is 16 residues long. J gave up 3 bases and V 1 base, and 6 bases lay outside the gene matches. Here the CDR3 DNA reads TGCGCCAGCAGCCAAGGGTGGACAGGGGAGGACACTGAAGCTTTCTTT. Translated: CASSQGWTGEDTEAFF.

The count of this clone is one. V usage is TRBV6-5 and J usage is TRBJ2-1; D tentatively fits TRBD1 or TRBD2 (6 bases each). CDR3 size: 16 residues. With 0 bases removed from V and 2 bases from J, the gap between germline ends came to 11 bases. Germline CDR1 and CDR2: MNHEY and SVGAGI. The CDR3 reads CASSYSNGGTYNEQFF. CDR3 coding DNA: TGTGCCAGCAGTTACTCGAACGGGGGCACCTACAATGAGCAGTTCTTC.

This clone was found once. V usage is TRBV15 and J usage is TRBJ1-2; D may be TRBD1 (6 bases). The ends were cut back, 3 bases at V and 8 bases at J, with 13 bases in the middle. CDR1 and CDR2 (germline): LNHNV, YYDKDF (reference sequence). The CDR3 covers 13 residues. CDR3 protein: CATSSETGRGYTF. In DNA form, the CDR3 reads TGTGCCACCAGCAGCGAGACAGGCCGCGGCTACACCTTC.

V is TRBV19 and J is TRBJ1-2; 9 nucleotides agree with TRBD1. The CDR3 spans 14 residues. Germline assignment: CDR1 LNHDA and CDR2 SQIVND (reference sequence). Trimming took 7 bases from V and 8 from J; bases not matched to a gene: 11. CDR3 nucleotides: TGTGCCAGTAAAACTGGGACAGGGAGTCAGGGCTACACCTTC. Its protein product is CASKTGTGSQGYTF.

This clone occurred once. The chain joins TRBV7-9 to TRBJ1-6, with unresolved D. Trimming stripped 2 bases from V and 0 bases from J, with 11 bases between. Germline V CDR1 and CDR2: SEHNR, FQNEAQ (reference sequence). The CDR3 extends over 17 amino acids. The CDR3 nucleotides read TGTGCCAGCAGCTTAACCAGTCCGAGCTCCTATAATTCACCCCTCCACTTT. Its translation: CASSLTSPSSYNSPLHF.

Remarks on this clone: The identical CDR3 is also encoded by other nucleotide sequences in the sample. The chain couples TRBV5-1 to TRBJ1-1, with a possible D match to TRBD1 (5 bases). The CDR3 has 15 amino acids. The germline V and J ends were trimmed by 0 bases and 5 bases, with 14 bases remaining between them. Looked up from germline, CDR1 is SGHRS and CDR2 is YFSETQ. CDR3 bases: TGCGCCAGCAGCTTGGAAGGAACTGGGGGGACTGAAGCTTTCTTT. This sequence encodes CASSLEGTGGTEAFF.

The chain combines TRBV3-1 (or the pseudogene TRBV3-2) with TRBJ2-1; tentatively, D is TRBD1 or TRBD2 (5 bases each). This CDR3 has 11 residues. The V end was cut by 4 bases, the J end by 7 bases, with 5 bases between. Looked up from germline, CDR1 is LGHDT and CDR2 is YNNKEL (reference sequence). The DNA of the CDR3 is TGTGCCAGCAGCCGGGGGAATGAGCAGTTCTTC. Translated, it gives CASSRGNEQFF.

This chain links TRBV18 with TRBJ1-2, with D perhaps TRBD1 (6 bases). Germline V lookup: CDR1 KGHSH, CDR2 LQKENI. The V gene lost 0 bases and the J gene lost 4 bases, with 18 bases spanning the gap. This CDR3 spans 17 amino acids. CDR3 sequence reads: CASSPPWWQGIAYGYTF. The DNA for the CDR3 is TGTGCCAGCTCACCACCGTGGTGGCAGGGGATCGCCTATGGCTACACCTTC. The entire variable domain, with the rest obtained from reference TRBV18 and TRBJ1-2, is as follows: NAGVMQNPRHLVRRRGQEARLRCSPMKGHSHVYWYRQLPEEGLKFMVYLQKENIIDESGMPKERFSAEFPKEGPSILRIQQVVRGDSAAYFCASSPPWWQGIAYGYTFGSGTRLTVV.

The rearrangement uses TRBV19 and TRBJ1-2; 8 nucleotides align to TRBD1. Looked up from germline, CDR1 is LNHDA and CDR2 is SQIVND (reference sequence). There are 14 residues in the CDR3. V lost 0 bases and J lost 6; bases outside the gene matches: 3. CDR3 nucleotides: TGTGCCAGTAGTATAGAGGCAGGGGGCGATGGCTACACCTTC. As protein: CASSIEAGGDGYTF.

This chain joins TRBV7-9 and TRBJ2-3; D gene ambiguous. Trimming left V 5 bases short and J 6 bases short, with 18 bases between. Germline CDR1 is SEHNR and CDR2 is FQNEAQ (reference sequence). This CDR3 contains 15 residues. The DNA of the CDR3 is TGTGCCAGCAGCCATTCTCTCTCCATATGGGATACGCAGTATTTT. Translation gives CASSHSLSIWDTQYF.